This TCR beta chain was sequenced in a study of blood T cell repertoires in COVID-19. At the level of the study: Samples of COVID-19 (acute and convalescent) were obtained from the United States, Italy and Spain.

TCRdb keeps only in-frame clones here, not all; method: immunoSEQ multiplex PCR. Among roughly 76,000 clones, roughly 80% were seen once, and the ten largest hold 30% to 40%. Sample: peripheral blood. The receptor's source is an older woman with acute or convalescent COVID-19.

DNA of the CDR3: TGTGCCAGCACCGACAGGGAGTATGGCTACACCTTC. Amino acid sequence: CASTDREYGYTF. This chain connects TRBV2 to TRBJ1-2, with 7 bases identical to TRBD1. After removal of 7 bases from V and 5 bases from J, the junction contained 4 bases not matched to a gene. Germline V gene data show CDR1 as SNHLY and CDR2 as FYNNEI. The CDR3 is 12 amino acids. Together with reference TRBV2 and TRBJ1-2, the CDR3 gives the full variable domain: EPEVTQTPSHQVTQMGQEVILRCVPISNHLYFYWYRQILGQKVEFLVSFYNNEISEKSEIFDDQFSVERPDGSNFTLKIRSTKLEDSAMYFCASTDREYGYTFGSGTRLTVV.